This is a list of T cell receptor beta chains from one sample in a study of T-cell reconstitution after alpha-beta-depleted transplantation in children. TCRdb reprocessed the PCR reads via MiXCR and lists one record per CDR3 protein. Here the sample spans some 300,000 distinct CDR3 sequences, around 9.1% being singletons. The material was PBMCs, obtained before TCRalphabeta/CD19-depleted stem cell transplant. The receptors here all came from a boy younger than two with acute myeloid leukemia, due to receive a stem cell transplant. Both conserved end residues are part of each CDR3. Each record gives: J gene, clone size, D gene, V gene, CDR3 DNA, CDR3 protein. The D gene is left open where the match is weak. Clone size, where shown, is once, few, many, or a class for clones that have expanded.

>TRBJ2-6|NA|TRBD1|TRBV12-5
TGTGCTAGTGGCCGGACAGGGATGTCTGGGGCCAACGTCCTGACTTTC
CASGRTGMSGANVLTF
>TRBJ1-5|NA|NA|TRBV7-2
TGTGCCAGCAGCTTAGCGCTATTCAGTAATCAGCCCCAGCATTTT
CASSLALFSNQPQHF
>TRBJ1-1|NA|TRBD1|TRBV12-3/TRBV12-4
TGTGCCAGCAGGGACGGGACAGGGGTGAACACTGAAGCTTTCTTT
CASRDGTGVNTEAFF
>TRBJ1-5|many|TRBD1|TRBV28
TGTGCCAGCAGATCCCACGGACAGGGGTTTCAGCCCCAGCATTTT
CASRSHGQGFQPQHF
>TRBJ1-5|NA|TRBD1|TRBV12-3/TRBV12-4
TGTGCCAGCAGTAACCCTGGGACAGGGACTCAGCCCCAGCATTTT
CASSNPGTGTQPQHF
>TRBJ2-4|few|NA|TRBV5-6
TGTGCCAGCAGAACCCGGGGGTTATTAGCCAAAAACATTCAGTACTTC
CASRTRGLLAKNIQYF
>TRBJ2-5|NA|NA|TRBV5-1
TGCGCCAGCAGCTTGCGCGGGGGCTTCCAAGAGACCCAGTACTTC
CASSLRGGFQETQYF
>TRBJ2-2|many|NA|TRBV11-2
TGTGCCAGCAGCTTAGATGGGGGACTCTTCACCGGGGAGCTGTTTTTT
CASSLDGGLFTGELFF
>TRBJ2-1|many|NA|TRBV28
TGTGCCAGCACTCATAGGGGACGGAAGTACAATGAGCAGTTCTTC
CASTHRGRKYNEQFF
>TRBJ2-5|many|TRBD1|TRBV25-1
TGTGCCAGCAGTGAATCGGGACAGGGGAAAGGGACCCAGTACTTC
CASSESGQGKGTQYF
>TRBJ1-2|NA|NA|TRBV29-1
TGCAGCGTTGAAAGACACCTAAACTATGGCTACACCTTC
CSVERHLNYGYTF